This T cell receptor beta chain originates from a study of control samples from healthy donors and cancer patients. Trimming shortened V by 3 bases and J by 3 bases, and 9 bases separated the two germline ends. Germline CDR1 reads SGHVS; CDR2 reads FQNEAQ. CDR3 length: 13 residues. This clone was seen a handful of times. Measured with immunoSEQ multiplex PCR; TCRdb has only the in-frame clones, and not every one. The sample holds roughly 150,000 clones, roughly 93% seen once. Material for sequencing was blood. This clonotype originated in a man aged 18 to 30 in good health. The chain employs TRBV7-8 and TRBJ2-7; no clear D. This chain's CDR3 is CASSFSIDYEQYF. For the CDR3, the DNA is TGTGCCAGCAGCTTTTCCATAGACTACGAGCAGTACTTC.